One sample yielded the 32 T cell receptor beta chains listed below, sequenced in a study of regulatory and conventional T cells in RAG deficiency. Here immunoSEQ multiplex PCR was the method, and the copy in TCRdb shows in-frame clones only, minus some. The sample shows approximately 12,000 clones, 85% to 95% of them seen only once. Conventional CD4+ T cells were sorted from blood as CD25-low CD127-high cells. These data were also reused for a study on regulatory T cells. From that second work: Amplification used 52 TRBV primers and 13 TRBJ primers.

Sequenced: CD4+ effector T cells sorted from blood. The receptor source for this set is a human donor in good health.

The chain recombines TRBV4-1 with TRBJ1-5; tentatively, D is TRBD1 (5 bases). The CDR3 is 15 residues long. The V gene's germline CDR1 is MGHRA and CDR2 YSYEKL. V was cut by 1 base and J by 9 bases, with 16 bases left in between. CDR3 nucleotides: TGCGCCAGCAGCCAAGCAGGGAAGGGAGTTTCGCCCCAGCATTTT. Encoded protein: CASSQAGKGVSPQHF.

The V call is TRBV11-2, the J call TRBJ2-7; 7 positions agree with TRBD1. V dropped 7 bases and J dropped 5; count of bases not matched to a gene: 17. This CDR3 is built from 16 residues. Germline assignment: CDR1 SGHAT and CDR2 FQNNGV. CDR3 sequence: CASNTRLRGRRDEQYF. The DNA of the CDR3 is TGTGCCAGCAACACCCGACTAAGGGGGCGCAGGGACGAGCAGTACTTC.

CDR3 protein: CAWTGGEEKLFF. The CDR3 DNA is TGTGCCTGGACAGGGGGCGAGGAAAAACTGTTTTTT. V is TRBV30 and J is TRBJ1-4, with TRBD1 matching over 8 bases. CDR3 length equals 12 residues. The junction had 3 bases not matched to a gene; V was cut back by 4 bases and J by 8 bases. CDR1 is GTSNPN and CDR2 is SVGIG in the germline V gene (reference sequence).

This chain joins TRBV2 and TRBJ2-5, with D perhaps TRBD1 (5 bases). The CDR3 loop spans 13 amino acids. The germline V and J ends were trimmed by 2 bases and 4 bases, with 8 bases remaining between them. CDR1 and CDR2 (germline): SNHLY, FYNNEI. CDR3 coding DNA: TGTGCCAGCAGTGAACCAGGGCGAGAGACCCAGTACTTC. It translates to CASSEPGRETQYF.

The chain carries TRBV12-5 and TRBJ1-2, with TRBD1 identical over 9 bases. This CDR3 spans 17 amino acids. Trimming at V came to 6 bases and at J to 0 bases, leaving 11 bases not matched to a gene. Germline loops: CDR1 LGHNT, CDR2 FRNRAP. CDR3 bases: TGTGCTAGTGGCTCCGGGACAGGGCGTTTTTCTAACTATGGCTACACCTTC. Its protein is CASGSGTGRFSNYGYTF.

This clone is a singleton in its sample. The same CDR3 can be traced to other DNA sequences in this sample. The CDR3 is CASSRYRTKETQYF. CDR3 DNA sequence: TGTGCCAGTAGTAGATACCGGACAAAAGAGACCCAGTACTTC. The rearrangement uses TRBV19 and TRBJ2-5; TRBD1 is a possible D gene (5 bases). This CDR3 has 14 residues. Deletions cut 4 bases from V and 3 bases from J, with 12 bases between. In germline, CDR1 is LNHDA, CDR2 SQIVND (reference sequence).

The genes are TRBV5-1 and TRBJ2-5; 10 nucleotides align to TRBD2. This CDR3 spans 15 amino acids. The germline gives CDR1 SGHRS, CDR2 YFSETQ. V lost 2 bases, J lost 3 bases, and 4 bases stayed unmatched. CDR3 in DNA: TGCGCCAGCAGCTTCGGGACTAGCGAAAAAGAGACCCAGTACTTC. It specifies CASSFGTSEKETQYF.

A remark on this clone: Compared with germline, one end of the junction differs, possibly owing to a read error. Other DNA sequences in this sample translate to the same CDR3. V gene TRBV7-8 combines with J gene TRBJ1-5; D may be TRBD1 (5 bases). The length of the CDR3 is 15 residues. Germline V gene data show CDR1 as SGHVS and CDR2 as FQNEAQ. The CDR3 DNA reads as TGCGCCAGCAGCTTAGACAGTCAGATCAATCAGCCCCAGCATTTT. Translating it yields CASSLDSQINQPQHF.

The J gene is TRBJ1-2, the V gene TRBV5-1; unclear D gene. V lost 0 bases and J lost 4, with 7 bases in between. Germline values: CDR1 SGHRS, CDR2 YFSETQ. The CDR3 has 13 residues. CDR3 DNA: TGCGCCAGCAGCTTGGAAGGGATCTATGGCTACACCTTC. Protein product: CASSLEGIYGYTF.

The chain joins TRBV19 to TRBJ2-3; no reliable D call. Germline CDR1 reads LNHDA; CDR2 reads SQIVND (reference sequence). Trimming removed 7 bases at V and 0 bases at J, with 20 bases between. This CDR3 contains 17 residues. DNA for the CDR3: TGTGCCAGTACCTATTACATGCCCCCAGCTAGCACAGATACGCAGTATTTT. Its translation: CASTYYMPPASTDTQYF. Full variable domain (rest looked up from reference TRBV19 and TRBJ2-3): DGGITQSPKYLFRKEGQNVTLSCEQNLNHDAMYWYRQDPGQGLRLIYYSQIVNDFQKGDIAEGYSVSREKKESFPLTVTSAQKNPTAFYLCASTYYMPPASTDTQYFGPGTRLTVL.

V and J are TRBV19 and TRBJ1-1; D unresolved. In germline, CDR1 is LNHDA, CDR2 SQIVND (reference sequence). This CDR3 contains 15 residues. V was cut by 10 bases and J by 0 bases, with 18 bases left in between. CDR3 sequence: CATGTHRTVNTEAFF. The CDR3 nucleotides are TGTGCCACTGGAACCCACCGGACGGTGAACACTGAAGCTTTCTTT.

The gene calls are TRBV10-3 and TRBJ2-7; D uncertain. Trimming left V 3 bases short and J 2 bases short, with 14 bases between. Germline CDR1 is ENHRY and CDR2 is SYGVKD. The CDR3 contains 15 residues. The CDR3 loop reads CAISDAPPLAYEQYF. CDR3 nucleotide sequence: TGTGCCATCAGTGATGCGCCTCCATTGGCCTACGAGCAGTACTTC.

In nucleotides, the CDR3 is TGTGCCAGCAGCGTAGACAGGGCTGGTGAAGCTTTCTTT. Encoded protein: CASSVDRAGEAFF. The chain carries TRBV9 and TRBJ1-1, with D perhaps matching TRBD1 (6 bases). The ends were cut back, 0 bases at V and 7 bases at J, with 10 bases in the middle. The length of the CDR3 is 13 residues. CDR1 and CDR2 (germline): SGDLS, YYNGEE.

The genes are TRBV5-6 and TRBJ2-5; 12 nucleotides agree with TRBD2. CDR3 length: 15 residues. V was clipped by 4 bases and J by 2 bases; unmatched bases: 3. Germline V CDR1 and CDR2: SGHDT, YYEEEE. CDR3 sequence (DNA): TGTGCCAGCAGCCTCGGACTAGCGGGACAAGAGACCCAGTACTTC. It translates to CASSLGLAGQETQYF.

The chain has TRBV19 and TRBJ1-3; D gene unclear. With 6 bases removed from V and 0 bases from J, the gap between germline ends came to 27 bases. In germline, CDR1 is LNHDA, CDR2 SQIVND (reference sequence). The CDR3 is 20 residues long. Here the CDR3 DNA reads TGTGCCAGTAGCCAAATGGTCGTGGGTGTCAGGCGAAACTCTGGAAACACCATATATTTT. Its translation: CASSQMVVGVRRNSGNTIYF.

The chain carries TRBV6-5 and TRBJ1-6, with D unclear. Germline V gives CDR1 MNHEY, CDR2 SVGAGI. The V gene lost 0 bases and the J gene lost 7 bases, with 10 bases spanning the gap. The CDR3 is 15 residues long. DNA for the CDR3: TGTGCCAGCAGTTACTCCCGGGATCCGAATTCACCCCTCCACTTT. Translating it yields CASSYSRDPNSPLHF.

The chain links TRBV28 to TRBJ2-7, with TRBD2 matching over 12 bases. V lost 6 bases, J lost 2 bases, and 5 bases stayed unmatched. The CDR3 totals 15 residues. The germline V gene has CDR1 MDHEN and CDR2 SYDVKM. CDR3 in DNA: TGTGCCAGCAGACTGGGACTAGCGGGTCCCTACGAGCAGTACTTC. Its translation is CASRLGLAGPYEQYF.

The genes are TRBV5-1 and TRBJ1-1; unclear D gene. Germline V gene data show CDR1 as SGHRS and CDR2 as YFSETQ. Trimming removed 1 base from V and 1 base from J, with 11 bases in between. The CDR3 runs 15 residues. For the CDR3, the DNA is TGCGCCAGCAGCTTGTCCGGCAAGAAGAACACTGAAGCTTTCTTT. This translates into CASSLSGKKNTEAFF.

This chain connects TRBV30 to TRBJ1-6, with TRBD1 matching over 10 bases. CDR1 GTSNPN and CDR2 SVGIG come from the germline V gene (reference sequence). The V gene end was trimmed by 2 bases and the J gene end by 7 bases; junction bases not matched to a gene: 8. The CDR3 is 16 residues long. The CDR3: CAWSQVGQGGNSPLHF. In nucleotides, the CDR3 is TGTGCCTGGAGTCAGGTCGGACAGGGGGGGAATTCACCCCTCCACTTT. Supplemented by reference TRBV30 and TRBJ1-6, the full variable domain reads SQTIHQWPATLVQPVGSPLSLECTVEGTSNPNLYWYRQAAGRGLQLLFYSVGIGQISSEVPQNLSASRPQDRQFILSSKKLLLSDSGFYLCAWSQVGQGGNSPLHFGNGTRLTVT.

V is TRBV19 and J is TRBJ1-1, with D possibly being TRBD1 (5 bases). V was shortened by 9 bases and J by 4 bases, with 18 bases between the two germline ends. CDR1 and CDR2 from the germline V gene are LNHDA and SQIVND (reference sequence). This CDR3 has 14 residues. The DNA for the CDR3 is TGTGCCAGCAACCCTCGGGGCAGGGCCACTGAAGCTTTCTTT. This translates into CASNPRGRATEAFF.

The chain couples TRBV6-6 to TRBJ2-7; D uncertain. The CDR3 covers 12 residues. The germline V gene has CDR1 MNHNY and CDR2 SVGAGI (reference sequence). V shed 5 bases and J shed 6 bases, with 11 bases lying between them. The CDR3 DNA reads as TGTGCCAGCAGTCCCTTTCATGGCGAGCAGTACTTC. Residues: CASSPFHGEQYF.

J is TRBJ2-1 and V is TRBV27; D is undetermined. The V gene lost 5 bases and the J gene lost 9 bases, with 8 bases spanning the gap. Germline CDR1 reads MNHEY; CDR2 reads SMNVEV (reference sequence). The length of the CDR3 is 11 residues. CDR3 amino acids: CASSRPTEQFF. CDR3 sequence (DNA): TGTGCCAGCAGTCGCCCAACTGAGCAGTTCTTC.

The chain employs TRBV2 and TRBJ1-1, with 8 bases that match TRBD1. CDR1 is SNHLY, CDR2 FYNNEI, per germline. This CDR3 has 13 amino acids. The ends lost 6 bases at V and 4 bases at J; junction bases unmatched: 4. Here the CDR3 reads CASSRGQGTEAFF. The CDR3 DNA follows: TGTGCCAGCAGCAGGGGGCAGGGCACTGAAGCTTTCTTT.

The chain recombines TRBV5-4 with TRBJ2-7; D uncertain. Germline CDR1 SGHNT, CDR2 YYREEE (reference sequence). The CDR3 is 13 residues long. Trimming took off 3 bases at V and 4 bases at J, with 11 bases between the two ends. In DNA, the CDR3 is TGTGCCAGCAGCTCTTGGGGTGGGTACGAGCAGTACTTC. Amino acid sequence: CASSSWGGYEQYF. The variable domain in full, with the rest retrieved from reference TRBV5-4 and TRBJ2-7, is ETGVTQSPTHLIKTRGQQVTLRCSSQSGHNTVSWYQQALGQGPQFIFQYYREEENGRGNFPPRFSGLQFPNYSSELNVNALELDDSALYLCASSSWGGYEQYFGPGTRLTVT.

This chain connects TRBV5-1 to TRBJ2-1, with D possibly matching TRBD1 (5 bases). Trimming took 1 base from V and 4 from J, leaving 6 bases between them. The CDR3 runs to 13 residues. Germline CDR1 is SGHRS and CDR2 is YFSETQ. CDR3 protein: CASSLSGYNEQFF. CDR3 nucleotide sequence: TGCGCCAGCAGCTTGTCAGGGTACAATGAGCAGTTCTTC. The whole variable domain, remainder taken from reference TRBV5-1 and TRBJ2-1, is KAGVTQTPRYLIKTRGQQVTLSCSPISGHRSVSWYQQTPGQGLQFLFEYFSETQRNKGNFPGRFSGRQFSNSRSEMNVSTLELGDSALYLCASSLSGYNEQFFGPGTRLTVL.

This clone was counted once. The chain is built from TRBV7-6 and TRBJ1-5, with a possible D match to TRBD1 (5 bases). V was shortened by 4 bases and J by 7 bases, with 20 bases between the two germline ends. CDR3 length equals 16 residues. Germline CDR1 reads SGHVS; CDR2 reads FNYEAQ. This chain's CDR3 is CASSSVGSGTPQPQHF. For the CDR3, the DNA is TGTGCCAGCAGCTCAGTGGGGTCGGGGACCCCACAGCCCCAGCATTTT.

A single count supports this clone. The chain carries TRBV5-1 and TRBJ1-4, with D possibly matching TRBD1 (5 bases). The CDR3 extends over 15 amino acids. V was cut by 5 bases and J by 3 bases, with 14 bases left in between. Germline values: CDR1 SGHRS, CDR2 YFSETQ. The CDR3 spells CASRRGHEANEKLFF. The CDR3 DNA sequence: TGCGCCAGCAGGCGGGGCCACGAGGCTAATGAAAAACTGTTTTTT.

V gene TRBV18 combines with J gene TRBJ2-2; D is unresolved. V lost 1 base, J lost 4 bases, and 13 bases lay in between. This CDR3 region has 16 residues. From germline, CDR1 is KGHSH and CDR2 LQKENI. CDR3 loop: CASSPLSQAPTGELFF. The DNA of the CDR3 is TGTGCCAGCTCACCACTAAGCCAGGCTCCCACCGGGGAGCTGTTTTTT.

This chain uses TRBV10-3 with TRBJ2-7, with TRBD1 as a possible D gene (6 bases). The length of the CDR3 is 14 residues. V lost 3 bases, J lost 1 base, and 10 bases lay in between. Per germline, CDR1 ENHRY and CDR2 SYGVKD. CDR3: CAISDQQGSYEQYF. The CDR3 DNA reads TGTGCCATCAGTGACCAACAGGGTTCCTACGAGCAGTACTTC.

J is TRBJ2-7 and V is TRBV5-1; no definite D call. The CDR3 spans 12 residues. The V end lost 4 bases, the J end lost 5 bases, and 10 bases lay between the germline ends. Germline V gene sequence: CDR1 SGHRS, CDR2 YFSETQ. CDR3 sequence: CASSLTTHEQYF. The CDR3 coding sequence is TGCGCCAGCAGCCTCACTACCCACGAGCAGTACTTC.

The chain recombines TRBV18 with TRBJ2-3; 9 bases line up with TRBD1. CDR3 size: 16 residues. Germline CDR1 reads KGHSH; CDR2 reads LQKENI. V was clipped by 2 bases and J by 3 bases; unmatched bases: 6. The CDR3, as DNA: TGTGCCAGCTCACCAGGGACAGGGAGGGCAACAGATACGCAGTATTTT. This gives the protein CASSPGTGRATDTQYF.

V gene TRBV28 combines with J gene TRBJ1-1; the match to TRBD1 covers 9 bases. This CDR3 is built from 14 residues. Germline CDR1 is MDHEN and CDR2 is SYDVKM. Trimming cost V 5 bases and J 5 bases; bases outside gene matches: 6. DNA for the CDR3: TGTGCCAGCAGTCAACAGGGGGCGCGGACTGAAGCTTTCTTT. The encoded protein is CASSQQGARTEAFF.